This T cell receptor (beta chain) was identified during a study of T cells in Graves' hyperthyroidism and ophthalmopathy. For the study at large: Peripheral blood was secured at the point of initial diagnosis, before any treatment.

From RNA transcripts, TCR beta CDR3 regions were amplified. The HTBI primer set drove a first-round RT-PCR of the TCR CDR3. TCRdb analysed the multiplex PCR reads with MiXCR anew, one entry per CDR3 protein. Of over 450,000 distinct CDR3 sequences in the sample, approximately 17% were seen once. For ophthalmopathy patients, the Clinical Activity Score was at least 3 and the NOSPECS grade at least 4; duration was under 3 months. Orbital computed tomography, thyroid ultrasound, serum thyroxine and TRAb, and clinical symptoms together informed the diagnoses. Germline V lookup: CDR1 MNHEY, CDR2 SVGEGT. The CDR3 sequence is 15 residues long. Trimming cost V 6 bases and J 10 bases; bases outside gene matches: 14. The sample holds a few counts of this clonotype.

V gene TRBV6-2 or TRBV6-3 combines with J gene TRBJ2-1, with 8 nucleotides matching TRBD1. The sequence came from a woman aged 18-29 years with Graves' ophthalmopathy. Sequenced input: blood. The CDR3 DNA is TGTGCCAGCAGCCTTACCGGACAGGGAATAAACGAGCAGTTCTTC. Protein: CASSLTGQGINEQFF.